The rows below give T cell receptor beta chains drawn from one sample of a study of T cells in Graves' hyperthyroidism and ophthalmopathy. TCRdb ran MiXCR on the multiplex PCR reads and lists one entry per CDR3 protein. The sample lists 650,000 to 750,000 distinct CDR3 sequences, roughly 15% occurring once. Source material: blood. The receptors here all came from a woman younger than 35 with Graves' hyperthyroidism. Each CDR3 is given without its conserved first and last residue. The D gene is left open where the match is weak.

J: TRBJ1-6; D: -; V: TRBV7-9; CDR3: ASSYGLSYSSPLH
J: TRBJ2-1; D: TRBD2; V: TRBV28; CDR3: ASSYSKLLDSGRADYNEQF
J: TRBJ2-3; D: TRBD2; V: TRBV7-2; CDR3: ASSFFPAGATDTQY
J: TRBJ2-7; D: -; V: TRBV6-1; CDR3: ASSDLLYEQY
J: TRBJ2-5; D: -; V: TRBV10-3; CDR3: AISARETQY
J: TRBJ1-1; D: -; V: TRBV19; CDR3: ASSNQVYTEAF
J: TRBJ1-5; D: -; V: TRBV2; CDR3: ASKKGSYSNQPQH
J: TRBJ1-2; D: -; V: TRBV6-1; CDR3: ASSPTGADNYGYT
J: TRBJ2-7; D: -; V: TRBV20-1; CDR3: SANYFGSYEQY
J: TRBJ2-7; D: TRBD2; V: TRBV7-2; CDR3: ASSLSGGAQAGYEQY
J: TRBJ2-5; D: TRBD1; V: TRBV6-2/TRBV6-3; CDR3: ASRPTGAETQY
J: TRBJ1-2; D: TRBD1; V: TRBV6-2/TRBV6-3; CDR3: ASRRRQGTYYGYT
J: TRBJ2-7; D: -; V: TRBV20-1; CDR3: SARSAPSYEQY
J: TRBJ1-3; D: -; V: TRBV12-3/TRBV12-4; CDR3: ASSLAGKNWNTIY
J: TRBJ2-1; D: TRBD2; V: TRBV5-1; CDR3: ASGSQAGFTYNEQF
J: TRBJ2-7; D: TRBD2; V: TRBV20-1; CDR3: SARGQRDAYEQY
J: TRBJ2-7; D: -; V: TRBV20-1; CDR3: SARALWGVGRTSYEQY
J: TRBJ1-2; D: -; V: TRBV15; CDR3: ATSRGGGYGYT
J: TRBJ2-7; D: -; V: TRBV4-1; CDR3: ASSQERGHLSYEQY
J: TRBJ2-6; D: TRBD2; V: TRBV14; CDR3: ASSQDTPKPRLAGGLGANVLT
J: TRBJ2-7; D: TRBD2; V: TRBV27; CDR3: ASSLLAGDRYEQY
J: TRBJ2-6; D: -; V: TRBV4-1; CDR3: ASSLTAYSGANVLT
J: TRBJ2-7; D: TRBD1; V: TRBV7-9; CDR3: ASSLQGATAEQY
J: TRBJ2-2; D: -; V: TRBV11-3; CDR3: ASTQQVNTGELF
J: TRBJ2-6; D: -; V: TRBV20-1; CDR3: SARRGPLRAGANVLT
J: TRBJ2-3; D: TRBD2; V: TRBV20-1; CDR3: SAANRLAGDVVDTQY
J: TRBJ2-1; D: TRBD2; V: TRBV29-1; CDR3: SVPSGTSGRGATYNEQF
J: TRBJ1-2; D: -; V: TRBV7-8; CDR3: ASSSFGYGYT
J: TRBJ2-2; D: TRBD2; V: TRBV5-1; CDR3: ASSLDAGGLTGELF
J: TRBJ2-5; D: -; V: TRBV12-3/TRBV12-4; CDR3: ASSFGLPGETQY
J: TRBJ2-7; D: TRBD1; V: TRBV27; CDR3: ASSLKGASYEQY
J: TRBJ2-2; D: TRBD1; V: TRBV10-3; CDR3: AIGLGTGVLSKLF